The rows below give T cell receptor beta chains drawn from one sample of a study of cytomegalovirus exposure and HLA in healthy donors. Libraries were prepared by immunoSEQ multiplex PCR; TCRdb keeps only in-frame clonotypes and omits some of them. The sample contains about 52,000 clones, 50% to 70% of which appear only once. The sample taken for sequencing was PBMCs. Every receptor here comes from a human donor in good health. The CDR3 runs from the conserved cysteine through the conserved F or W.

V gene	J gene	CDR3 protein
TRBV6-5	TRBJ2-3	CASSSAGGGTDTQYF
TRBV4-1	TRBJ2-3	CASSQGGYIGTVGTDTQYF
TRBV2	TRBJ2-7	CASRRDSPNEQYF
TRBV7-2	TRBJ1-4	CASSLVMGRNEKLFF
TRBV10-2	TRBJ2-7	CASSEWQGPQQYF
TRBV27	TRBJ1-5	CASREQFPNGQPQHF
TRBV10-3	TRBJ1-1	CATVPGPGLGEAFF
TRBV6-4	TRBJ1-6	CASSDGKVGGSPLHF
TRBV7-9	TRBJ2-1	CASSLPGQGTINEQFF
TRBV27	TRBJ1-1	CASSLQGSRITEAFF
TRBV4-3	TRBJ1-2	CASSQESGGKNYGYTF
TRBV6-5	TRBJ2-1	CASSYGDYRIGEQFF
TRBV7-3	TRBJ1-1	CASSPSMDRVGTEAFF
TRBV5-6	TRBJ1-2	CASSLRREAGSGYTF
TRBV9	TRBJ2-3	CASSVEGVWGGTHTDTQYF
TRBV7-2	TRBJ1-4	CASSLGTGGRKLFF
TRBV2	TRBJ2-7	CASSAGTGNEQYF
TRBV7-3	TRBJ1-1	CASSLDRVNTEAFF
TRBV5-6	TRBJ1-6	CASSSPGTGYSPLHF